The rows below give T cell receptor beta chains drawn from one sample of a study of cytomegalovirus exposure and HLA in healthy donors. TCRdb keeps only in-frame clones here, not all; method: immunoSEQ multiplex PCR. The table has about 120,000 clones, around 76% seen once; the top ten hold approximately 12%. What was sequenced was PBMCs. The receptors shown here come from a woman aged 40 to 50 in good health and CMV-seropositive. The CDR3 runs from the conserved cysteine through the conserved F or W. D genes are given only for firm matches. For some rows the clone size is stated as once, few or many, or as a class when expanded; others skip it.

v_gene: TRBV6-5
d_gene: TRBD1
abundance: NA
j_gene: TRBJ2-7
CDR3aa: CASSWSTGTYEQYF
CDR3nt: TGTGCCAGCAGTTGGTCGACAGGGACCTACGAGCAGTACTTC

v_gene: TRBV29-1
d_gene: NA
abundance: NA
j_gene: TRBJ1-2
CDR3aa: CSVENFGGIMNTF
CDR3nt: TGCAGCGTTGAAAACTTCGGAGGGATAATGAACACCTTC

v_gene: TRBV6-1
d_gene: NA
abundance: NA
j_gene: TRBJ1-5
CDR3aa: CASSRWESLNQPQHF
CDR3nt: TGTGCCAGCAGCCGGTGGGAGAGCCTCAATCAGCCCCAGCATTTT

v_gene: TRBV2
d_gene: NA
abundance: NA
j_gene: TRBJ1-2
CDR3aa: CASGAGLYGYTF
CDR3nt: TGTGCCAGCGGGGCAGGCCTCTATGGCTACACCTTC

v_gene: TRBV19
d_gene: NA
abundance: few
j_gene: TRBJ1-3
CDR3aa: CATTRQPNTIYF
CDR3nt: TGTGCCACCACGCGACAGCCAAACACCATATATTTT

v_gene: TRBV5-1
d_gene: TRBD2
abundance: once
j_gene: TRBJ2-1
CDR3aa: CASSFSTSGGVEQFF
CDR3nt: TGCGCCAGCAGCTTTAGTACTAGCGGGGGGGTTGAGCAGTTCTTC

v_gene: TRBV10-1
d_gene: TRBD1
abundance: NA
j_gene: TRBJ1-2
CDR3aa: CASSERQGRGYTF
CDR3nt: TGCGCCAGCAGTGAGAGACAGGGGAGAGGCTACACCTTC

v_gene: TRBV4-2
d_gene: TRBD1
abundance: NA
j_gene: TRBJ1-1
CDR3aa: CASSQDQGGSNTEAFF
CDR3nt: TGTGCCAGCAGCCAAGATCAGGGGGGATCGAACACTGAAGCTTTCTTT

v_gene: TRBV20-1
d_gene: NA
abundance: NA
j_gene: TRBJ1-1
CDR3aa: CSAISKLEAFF
CDR3nt: TGCAGTGCTATTAGCAAGCTTGAAGCTTTCTTT

v_gene: TRBV2
d_gene: TRBD1
abundance: NA
j_gene: TRBJ2-5
CDR3aa: CASRGQGETQYF
CDR3nt: TGTGCCAGCCGAGGACAGGGCGAGACCCAGTACTTC

v_gene: TRBV7-2
d_gene: TRBD2
abundance: NA
j_gene: TRBJ2-1
CDR3aa: CASSLIWTSGGYDEQFF
CDR3nt: TGTGCCAGCAGCTTAATATGGACTAGCGGGGGTTATGATGAGCAGTTCTTC

v_gene: TRBV5-1
d_gene: TRBD1
abundance: NA
j_gene: TRBJ1-2
CDR3aa: CASSLGSGGRGYTF
CDR3nt: TGCGCCAGCAGCTTGGGCTCAGGGGGACGAGGCTACACCTTC

v_gene: TRBV29-1
d_gene: TRBD2
abundance: once
j_gene: TRBJ2-7
CDR3aa: CSVWGGKSSYEQYF
CDR3nt: TGCAGCGTTTGGGGAGGGAAGAGCTCCTACGAGCAGTACTTC

v_gene: TRBV2
d_gene: TRBD1
abundance: NA
j_gene: TRBJ2-3
CDR3aa: CASSSGQGHTDTQYF
CDR3nt: TGTGCCAGCAGTTCTGGACAGGGTCATACAGATACGCAGTATTTT

v_gene: TRBV7-2
d_gene: TRBD2
abundance: NA
j_gene: TRBJ2-3
CDR3aa: CASLTSGGGIGATQYF
CDR3nt: TGTGCCAGCCTCACCTCGGGGGGGGGCATAGGAGCTACGCAGTATTTT

v_gene: TRBV10-3
d_gene: TRBD2
abundance: NA
j_gene: TRBJ2-1
CDR3aa: CAISGTSGGANEQFF
CDR3nt: TGTGCCATCAGTGGGACTAGCGGGGGGGCAAATGAGCAGTTCTTC

v_gene: TRBV5-5
d_gene: NA
abundance: NA
j_gene: TRBJ2-5
CDR3aa: CASSYIGRYGETQYF
CDR3nt: TGTGCCAGCAGCTATATCGGCAGGTATGGGGAGACCCAGTACTTC

v_gene: TRBV5-8
d_gene: TRBD1
abundance: NA
j_gene: TRBJ1-6
CDR3aa: CASSRGTGLTQPLHF
CDR3nt: TGTGCCAGCAGCAGAGGGACAGGATTAACCCAACCCCTCCACTTT

v_gene: TRBV6-5
d_gene: NA
abundance: NA
j_gene: TRBJ2-1
CDR3aa: CASSYSPGGNNEQFF
CDR3nt: TGTGCCAGCAGTTACTCACCAGGGGGGAACAATGAGCAGTTCTTC

v_gene: TRBV29-1
d_gene: NA
abundance: NA
j_gene: TRBJ2-3
CDR3aa: CSVVFLGATTDTQYF
CDR3nt: TGCAGCGTTGTGTTCCTAGGGGCTACCACAGATACGCAGTATTTT

v_gene: TRBV5-1
d_gene: NA
abundance: few
j_gene: TRBJ1-3
CDR3aa: CASSGGTSSGNTIYF
CDR3nt: TGCGCCAGCAGCGGAGGAACGTCCTCTGGAAACACCATATATTTT

v_gene: TRBV2
d_gene: TRBD1
abundance: NA
j_gene: TRBJ1-2
CDR3aa: CASSQWTGYSYGYTF
CDR3nt: TGTGCCAGCAGTCAGTGGACAGGATATAGCTATGGCTACACCTTC

v_gene: TRBV6-5
d_gene: TRBD1
abundance: NA
j_gene: TRBJ1-6
CDR3aa: CASSYRTGGNSPLHF
CDR3nt: TGTGCCAGCAGTTACCGAACAGGGGGCAATTCACCCCTCCACTTT

v_gene: TRBV2
d_gene: NA
abundance: few
j_gene: TRBJ2-7
CDR3aa: CASSPLKAGAGGEQYF
CDR3nt: TGTGCCAGCAGTCCCCTTAAGGCGGGGGCCGGAGGGGAGCAGTACTTC

v_gene: TRBV5-1
d_gene: NA
abundance: NA
j_gene: TRBJ1-5
CDR3aa: CASSLTGNQPQHF
CDR3nt: TGCGCCAGCAGCTTGACGGGCAATCAGCCCCAGCATTTT

v_gene: TRBV27
d_gene: NA
abundance: NA
j_gene: TRBJ2-7
CDR3aa: CASRGVGRGSEQYF
CDR3nt: TGTGCCAGCAGGGGCGTGGGCCGGGGGAGTGAGCAGTACTTC

v_gene: TRBV7-9
d_gene: TRBD1
abundance: NA
j_gene: TRBJ1-6
CDR3aa: CASSLATGQNNSPLHF
CDR3nt: TGTGCCAGCAGCTTAGCAACGGGACAGAACAATTCACCCCTCCACTTT

v_gene: TRBV11-2
d_gene: NA
abundance: NA
j_gene: TRBJ2-3
CDR3aa: CASSRRATQYF
CDR3nt: TGTGCCAGCAGCCGCCGAGCTACGCAGTATTTT

v_gene: TRBV6-5
d_gene: TRBD1
abundance: NA
j_gene: TRBJ1-2
CDR3aa: CASSTGQGRYGYTF
CDR3nt: TGTGCCAGCAGTACCGGACAGGGACGCTATGGCTACACCTTC

v_gene: TRBV6-4
d_gene: NA
abundance: NA
j_gene: TRBJ1-5
CDR3aa: CASSFYVGGACNQSQHF
CDR3nt: TGTGCCAGCAGTTTTTACGTGGGGGGGGCATGTAATCAGTCCCAGCATTTT

v_gene: TRBV30
d_gene: NA
abundance: NA
j_gene: TRBJ1-5
CDR3aa: CAWSVRGAQPQHF
CDR3nt: TGTGCCTGGAGTGTACGGGGGGCTCAGCCCCAGCATTTT

v_gene: TRBV19
d_gene: NA
abundance: NA
j_gene: TRBJ1-1
CDR3aa: CASSPDPRAEAFF
CDR3nt: TGTGCCAGTAGTCCCGACCCGAGGGCTGAAGCTTTCTTT

v_gene: TRBV2
d_gene: TRBD2
abundance: once
j_gene: TRBJ2-2
CDR3aa: CASSAPRLAGKTGELFF
CDR3nt: TGTGCCAGCAGTGCCCCACGACTAGCGGGGAAAACCGGGGAGCTGTTTTTT

v_gene: TRBV4-1
d_gene: TRBD2
abundance: NA
j_gene: TRBJ2-7
CDR3aa: CASSPRSGGYEQYF
CDR3nt: TGCGCCAGCAGCCCGCGTAGCGGGGGCTACGAGCAGTACTTC

v_gene: TRBV5-6
d_gene: TRBD1
abundance: NA
j_gene: TRBJ1-2
CDR3aa: CASSLPGQGIYGYTF
CDR3nt: TGTGCCAGCAGCTTACCGGGACAGGGGATTTATGGCTACACCTTC

v_gene: TRBV27
d_gene: NA
abundance: NA
j_gene: TRBJ2-3
CDR3aa: CASSHPPADTQYF
CDR3nt: TGTGCCAGCAGTCACCCTCCAGCAGATACGCAGTATTTT

v_gene: TRBV7-8
d_gene: NA
abundance: NA
j_gene: TRBJ1-1
CDR3aa: CASSPREGGRTEAFF
CDR3nt: TGTGCCAGCAGCCCGAGGGAGGGTGGGAGGACTGAAGCTTTCTTT

v_gene: TRBV5-4
d_gene: TRBD1
abundance: NA
j_gene: TRBJ1-1
CDR3aa: CASSWRGQRNTEAFF
CDR3nt: TGTGCCAGCAGCTGGAGGGGACAGAGGAACACTGAAGCTTTCTTT

v_gene: TRBV5-1
d_gene: NA
abundance: NA
j_gene: TRBJ1-4
CDR3aa: CASSPGRDNEKLFF
CDR3nt: TGCGCCAGCAGCCCCGGGAGGGATAATGAAAAACTGTTTTTT

v_gene: TRBV7-2
d_gene: TRBD1
abundance: NA
j_gene: TRBJ1-6
CDR3aa: CASSLAGTGVHF
CDR3nt: TGTGCCAGCAGCTTAGCAGGGACAGGAGTCCACTTT

v_gene: TRBV5-1
d_gene: NA
abundance: NA
j_gene: TRBJ1-1
CDR3aa: CASSLGNPRGNTEAFF
CDR3nt: TGCGCCAGCAGCTTGGGCAATCCCAGGGGGAACACTGAAGCTTTCTTT

v_gene: TRBV30
d_gene: NA
abundance: NA
j_gene: TRBJ1-2
CDR3aa: CAWSVPTAQLNTF
CDR3nt: TGTGCCTGGAGTGTACCGACGGCACAGCTTAACACCTTC

v_gene: TRBV5-1
d_gene: NA
abundance: NA
j_gene: TRBJ2-3
CDR3aa: CASSLGVRETTDTQYF
CDR3nt: TGCGCCAGCAGCTTGGGAGTTAGGGAGACCACAGATACGCAGTATTTT

v_gene: TRBV18
d_gene: NA
abundance: few
j_gene: TRBJ1-5
CDR3aa: CASSPGSADNQPQHF
CDR3nt: TGTGCCAGCTCACCCGGCTCCGCGGACAATCAGCCCCAGCATTTT

v_gene: TRBV5-1
d_gene: NA
abundance: few
j_gene: TRBJ2-7
CDR3aa: CASSLDRAPGEQYF
CDR3nt: TGCGCCAGCAGCTTGGACAGGGCCCCGGGGGAGCAGTACTTC

v_gene: TRBV29-1
d_gene: NA
abundance: NA
j_gene: TRBJ1-1
CDR3aa: CSVSRVNTEAFF
CDR3nt: TGCAGCGTGTCTAGAGTGAACACTGAAGCTTTCTTT

v_gene: TRBV10-3
d_gene: NA
abundance: NA
j_gene: TRBJ1-2
CDR3aa: CAIKAGERDGYTF
CDR3nt: TGTGCCATCAAGGCAGGGGAGAGGGATGGCTACACCTTC

v_gene: TRBV6-6
d_gene: NA
abundance: few
j_gene: TRBJ1-5
CDR3aa: CASNDSPGRTSPQHF
CDR3nt: TGTGCCAGCAACGACTCCCCCGGCAGAACTTCGCCCCAGCATTTT

v_gene: TRBV19
d_gene: NA
abundance: NA
j_gene: TRBJ1-5
CDR3aa: CASSITTGRGQPQHF
CDR3nt: TGTGCCAGTAGTATCACAACAGGGAGGGGTCAGCCCCAGCATTTT

v_gene: TRBV4-1
d_gene: NA
abundance: NA
j_gene: TRBJ1-1
CDR3aa: CASSQGRGFPGAFF
CDR3nt: TGCGCCAGCAGCCAAGGACGGGGGTTTCCGGGGGCTTTCTTT

v_gene: TRBV7-8
d_gene: NA
abundance: NA
j_gene: TRBJ1-1
CDR3aa: CASSLLWTVNTEAFF
CDR3nt: TGTGCCAGCAGCTTACTATGGACAGTGAACACTGAAGCTTTCTTT

v_gene: TRBV12-5
d_gene: NA
abundance: NA
j_gene: TRBJ1-1
CDR3aa: CASGSDGLGAFF
CDR3nt: TGTGCTAGTGGTTCTGACGGGTTGGGAGCTTTCTTT

v_gene: TRBV9
d_gene: NA
abundance: NA
j_gene: TRBJ2-5
CDR3aa: CASSVGWGGGGETQYF
CDR3nt: TGTGCCAGCAGCGTAGGGTGGGGAGGGGGGGGAGAGACCCAGTACTTC

v_gene: TRBV5-4
d_gene: TRBD1
abundance: few
j_gene: TRBJ1-1
CDR3aa: CASSTRGQAEAFF
CDR3nt: TGTGCCAGCAGCACTAGGGGACAGGCCGAAGCTTTCTTT